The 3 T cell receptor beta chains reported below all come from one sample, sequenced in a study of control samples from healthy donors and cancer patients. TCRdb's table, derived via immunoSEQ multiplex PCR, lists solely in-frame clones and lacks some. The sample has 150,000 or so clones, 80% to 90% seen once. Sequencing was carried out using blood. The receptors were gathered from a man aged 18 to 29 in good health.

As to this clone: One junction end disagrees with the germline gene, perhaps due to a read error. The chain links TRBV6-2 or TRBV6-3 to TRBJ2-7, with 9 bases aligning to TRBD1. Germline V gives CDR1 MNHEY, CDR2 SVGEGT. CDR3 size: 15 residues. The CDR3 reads CASSEPGTGRYVQYF. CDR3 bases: TGTGCCAGCAGCGAACCCGGGACAGGGCGCTACGTGCAGTACTTC.

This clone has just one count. In nucleotides, the CDR3 is TGTGCCAGCAGTTTAGGAAGGGGTGGAAAGGGCTACACCTTC. It encodes CASSLGRGGKGYTF. The chain joins TRBV28 to TRBJ1-2; D perhaps matches TRBD1 (5 bases). There are 14 residues in the CDR3. V was cut by 2 bases and J by 8 bases, with 15 bases left in between. Germline V gene sequence: CDR1 MDHEN, CDR2 SYDVKM.

The CDR3 protein is CASSQESTGGLSTDTQYF. CDR3 sequence (DNA): TGTGCCAGCAGCCAAGAATCCACGGGGGGGCTCAGCACAGATACGCAGTATTTT. The chain carries TRBV4-2 and TRBJ2-3; 8 nucleotides line up with TRBD2. Germline loops: CDR1 LGHNA, CDR2 YNFKEQ. With V trimmed by 0 bases and J by 0 bases, 8 bases remained unmatched. The CDR3 spans 18 residues.